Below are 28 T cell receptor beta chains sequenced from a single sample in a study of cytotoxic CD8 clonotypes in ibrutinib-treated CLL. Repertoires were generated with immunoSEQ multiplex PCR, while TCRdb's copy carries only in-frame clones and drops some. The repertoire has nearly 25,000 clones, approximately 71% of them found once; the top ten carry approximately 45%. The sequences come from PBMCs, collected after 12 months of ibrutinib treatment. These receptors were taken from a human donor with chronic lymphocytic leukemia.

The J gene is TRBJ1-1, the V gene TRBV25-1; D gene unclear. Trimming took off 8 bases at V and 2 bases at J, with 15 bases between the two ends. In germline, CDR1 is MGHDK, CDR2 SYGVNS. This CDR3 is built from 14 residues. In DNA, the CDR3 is TGTGCCAGCTTAAGCCCGGGTCCTAACACTGAAGCTTTCTTT. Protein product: CASLSPGPNTEAFF.

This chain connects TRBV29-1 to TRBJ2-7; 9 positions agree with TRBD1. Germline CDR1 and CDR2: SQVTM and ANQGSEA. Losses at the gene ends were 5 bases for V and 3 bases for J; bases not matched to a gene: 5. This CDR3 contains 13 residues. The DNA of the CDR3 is TGCAGCGTTCCGGGACAGGGAGTCTACGAGCAGTACTTC. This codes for CSVPGQGVYEQYF.

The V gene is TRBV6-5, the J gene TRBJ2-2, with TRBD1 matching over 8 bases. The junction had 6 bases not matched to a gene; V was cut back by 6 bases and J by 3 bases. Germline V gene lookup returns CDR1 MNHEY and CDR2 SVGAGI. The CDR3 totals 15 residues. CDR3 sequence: CASSLTGGYTGELFF. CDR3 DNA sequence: TGTGCCAGCAGCTTAACAGGGGGGTACACCGGGGAGCTGTTTTTT.

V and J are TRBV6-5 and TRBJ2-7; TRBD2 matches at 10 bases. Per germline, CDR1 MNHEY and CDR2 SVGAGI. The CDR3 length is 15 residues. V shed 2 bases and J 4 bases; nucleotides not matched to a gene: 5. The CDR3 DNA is TGTGCCAGCAGTTACCGGACTAGCGGCAGTTACGAGCAGTACTTC. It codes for CASSYRTSGSYEQYF.

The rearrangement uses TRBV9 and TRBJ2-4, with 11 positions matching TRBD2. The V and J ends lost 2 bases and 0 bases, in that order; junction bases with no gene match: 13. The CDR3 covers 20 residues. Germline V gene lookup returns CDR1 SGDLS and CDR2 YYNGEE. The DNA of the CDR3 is TGTGCCAGCAGCGTTCTGGATAGCGGGGGGGCCGATTTAGCCAAAAACATTCAGTACTTC. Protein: CASSVLDSGGADLAKNIQYF.

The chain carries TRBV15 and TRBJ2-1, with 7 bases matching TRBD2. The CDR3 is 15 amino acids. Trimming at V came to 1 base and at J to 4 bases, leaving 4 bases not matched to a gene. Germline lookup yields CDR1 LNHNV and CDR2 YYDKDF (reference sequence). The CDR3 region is CATSRAGEGYNEQFF. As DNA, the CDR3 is TGTGCCACCAGCAGAGCGGGGGAGGGATACAATGAGCAGTTCTTC. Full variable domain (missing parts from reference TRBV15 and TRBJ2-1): DAMVIQNPRYQVTQFGKPVTLSCSQTLNHNVMYWYQQKSSQAPKLLFHYYDKDFNNEADTPDNFQSRRPNTSFCFLDIRSPGLGDTAMYLCATSRAGEGYNEQFFGPGTRLTVL.

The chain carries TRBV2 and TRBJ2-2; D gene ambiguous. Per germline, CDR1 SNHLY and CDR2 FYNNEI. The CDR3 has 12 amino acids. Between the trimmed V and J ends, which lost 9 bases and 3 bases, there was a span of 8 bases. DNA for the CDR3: TGTGCCAGTACAGTATACACCGGGGAGCTGTTTTTT. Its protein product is CASTVYTGELFF.

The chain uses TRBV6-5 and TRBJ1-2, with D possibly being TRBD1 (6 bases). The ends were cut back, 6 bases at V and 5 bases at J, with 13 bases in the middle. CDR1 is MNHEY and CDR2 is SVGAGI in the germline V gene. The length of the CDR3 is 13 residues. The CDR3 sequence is CASRTRTAYGYTF. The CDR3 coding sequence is TGTGCCAGCAGGACTAGGACAGCATATGGCTACACCTTC.

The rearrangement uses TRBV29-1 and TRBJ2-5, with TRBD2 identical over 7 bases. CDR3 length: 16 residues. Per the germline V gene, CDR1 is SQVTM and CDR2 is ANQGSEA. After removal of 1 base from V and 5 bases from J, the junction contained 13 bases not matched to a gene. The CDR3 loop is CSVEGSQRGTLETQYF. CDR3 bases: TGCAGCGTTGAAGGGTCCCAGCGGGGAACACTTGAGACCCAGTACTTC. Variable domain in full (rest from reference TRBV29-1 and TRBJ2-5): SAVISQKPSRDICQRGTSLTIQCQVDSQVTMMFWYRQQPGQSLTLIATANQGSEATYESGFVIDKFPISRPNLTFSTLTVSNMSPEDSSIYLCSVEGSQRGTLETQYFGPGTRLLVL.

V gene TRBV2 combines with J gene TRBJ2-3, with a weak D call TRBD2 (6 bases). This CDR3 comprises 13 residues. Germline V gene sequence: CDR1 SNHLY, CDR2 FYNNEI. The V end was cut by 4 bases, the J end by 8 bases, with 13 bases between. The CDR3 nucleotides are TGTGCCAGCAGTGGGGGGGAGCGCGGTACGCAGTATTTT. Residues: CASSGGERGTQYF.

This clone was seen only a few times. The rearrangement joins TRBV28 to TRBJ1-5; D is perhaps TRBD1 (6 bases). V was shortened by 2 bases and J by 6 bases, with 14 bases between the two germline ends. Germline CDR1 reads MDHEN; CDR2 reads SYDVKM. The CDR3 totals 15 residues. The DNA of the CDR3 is TGTGCCAGCAGTTTAGGGGACATTTCCCCTCAGCCCCAGCATTTT. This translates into CASSLGDISPQPQHF.

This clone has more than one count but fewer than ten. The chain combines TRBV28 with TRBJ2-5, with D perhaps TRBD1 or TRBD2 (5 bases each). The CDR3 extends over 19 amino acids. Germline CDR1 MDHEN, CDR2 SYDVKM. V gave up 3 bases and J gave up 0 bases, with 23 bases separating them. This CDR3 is CASSFYGPGTDPNQETQYF. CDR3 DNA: TGTGCCAGCAGTTTTTACGGCCCCGGGACCGATCCCAACCAAGAGACCCAGTACTTC. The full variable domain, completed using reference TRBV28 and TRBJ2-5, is DVKVTQSSRYLVKRTGEKVFLECVQDMDHENMFWYRQDPGLGLRLIYFSYDVKMKEKGDIPEGYSVSREKKERFSLILESASTNQTSMYLCASSFYGPGTDPNQETQYFGPGTRLLVL.

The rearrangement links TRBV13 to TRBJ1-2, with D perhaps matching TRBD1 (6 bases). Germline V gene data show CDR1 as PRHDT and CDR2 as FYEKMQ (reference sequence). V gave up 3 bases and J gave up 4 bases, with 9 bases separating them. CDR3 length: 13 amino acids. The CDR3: CASSFGGSYGYTF. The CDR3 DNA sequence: TGTGCCAGCAGCTTTGGGGGCTCCTATGGCTACACCTTC.

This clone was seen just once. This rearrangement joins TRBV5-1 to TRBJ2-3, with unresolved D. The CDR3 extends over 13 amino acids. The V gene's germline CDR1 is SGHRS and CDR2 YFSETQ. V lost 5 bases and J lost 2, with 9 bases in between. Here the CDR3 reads CASRRQPTDTQYF. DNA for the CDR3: TGCGCCAGCAGACGACAACCCACAGATACGCAGTATTTT.

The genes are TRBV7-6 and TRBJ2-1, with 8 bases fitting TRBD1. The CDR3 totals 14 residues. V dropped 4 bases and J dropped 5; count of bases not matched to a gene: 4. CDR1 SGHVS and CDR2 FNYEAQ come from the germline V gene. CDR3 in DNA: TGTGCCAGCAGCTCCGGGACAGGTCACAATGAGCAGTTCTTC. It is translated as CASSSGTGHNEQFF.

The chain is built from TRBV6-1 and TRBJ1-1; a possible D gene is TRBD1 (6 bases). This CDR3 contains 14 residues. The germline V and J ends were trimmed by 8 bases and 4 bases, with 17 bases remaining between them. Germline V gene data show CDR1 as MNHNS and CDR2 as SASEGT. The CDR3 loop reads CASRARGVGTEAFF. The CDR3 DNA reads TGTGCCAGCCGGGCGAGGGGGGTCGGCACTGAAGCTTTCTTT.

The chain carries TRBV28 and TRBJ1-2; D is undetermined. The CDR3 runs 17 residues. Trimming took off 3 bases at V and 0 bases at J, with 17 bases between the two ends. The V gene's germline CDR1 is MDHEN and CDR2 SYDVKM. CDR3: CASSLVMASRSNYGYTF. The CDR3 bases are TGTGCCAGCAGTTTGGTGATGGCCAGCCGCTCTAACTATGGCTACACCTTC.

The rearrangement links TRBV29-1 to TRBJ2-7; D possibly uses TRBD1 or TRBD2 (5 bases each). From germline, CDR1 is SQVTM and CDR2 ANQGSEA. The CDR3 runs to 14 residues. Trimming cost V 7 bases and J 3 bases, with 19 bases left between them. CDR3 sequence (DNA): TGCAGCGCCCTCCTCCCGGGACGGAACTACGAGCAGTACTTC. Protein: CSALLPGRNYEQYF.

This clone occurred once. CDR3 in amino acids: CSVERTEDYGYTF. DNA for the CDR3: TGCAGCGTTGAACGGACCGAGGACTATGGCTACACCTTC. J is TRBJ1-2 and V is TRBV29-1, with D uncertain. Germline assignment: CDR1 SQVTM and CDR2 ANQGSEA. The CDR3 consists of 13 residues. Deletions cut 2 bases from V and 3 bases from J, with 10 bases between.

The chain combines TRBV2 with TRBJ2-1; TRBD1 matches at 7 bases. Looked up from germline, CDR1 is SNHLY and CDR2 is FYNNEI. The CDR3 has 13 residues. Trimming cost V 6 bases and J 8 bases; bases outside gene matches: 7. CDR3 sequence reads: CASSPTGSYEQFF. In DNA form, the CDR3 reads TGTGCCAGCAGCCCGACAGGGTCCTATGAGCAGTTCTTC.

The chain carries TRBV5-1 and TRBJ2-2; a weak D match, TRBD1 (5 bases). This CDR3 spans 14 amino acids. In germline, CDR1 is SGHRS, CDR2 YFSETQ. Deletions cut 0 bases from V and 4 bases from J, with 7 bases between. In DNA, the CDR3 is TGCGCCAGCAGCTTGGCCAGGGTCACCGGGGAGCTGTTTTTT. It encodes CASSLARVTGELFF.

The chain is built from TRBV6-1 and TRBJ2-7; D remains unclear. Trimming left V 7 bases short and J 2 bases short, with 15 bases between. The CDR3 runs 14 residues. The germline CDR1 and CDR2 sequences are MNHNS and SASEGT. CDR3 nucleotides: TGTGCCAGCACCTCTTCCCGCTGGGCCTACGAGCAGTACTTC. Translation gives CASTSSRWAYEQYF.

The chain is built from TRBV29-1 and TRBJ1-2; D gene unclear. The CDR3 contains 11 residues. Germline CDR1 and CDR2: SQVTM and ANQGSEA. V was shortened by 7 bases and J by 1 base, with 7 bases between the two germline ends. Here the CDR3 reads CSDDLNYGYTF. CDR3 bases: TGCAGCGACGACCTTAACTATGGCTACACCTTC.

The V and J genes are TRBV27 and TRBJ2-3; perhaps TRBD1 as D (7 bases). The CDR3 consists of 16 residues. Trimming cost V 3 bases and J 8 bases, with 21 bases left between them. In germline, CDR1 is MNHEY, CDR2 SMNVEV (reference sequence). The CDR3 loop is CASSFAFGGGRGTQYF. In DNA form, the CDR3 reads TGTGCCAGCAGTTTTGCCTTTGGAGGGGGCAGAGGTACGCAGTATTTT.

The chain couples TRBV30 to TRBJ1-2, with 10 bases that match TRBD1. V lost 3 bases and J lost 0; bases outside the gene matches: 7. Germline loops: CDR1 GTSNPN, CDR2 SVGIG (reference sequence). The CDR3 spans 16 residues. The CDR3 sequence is CAWRKTGGASNYGYTF. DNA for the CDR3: TGTGCCTGGAGGAAGACAGGGGGCGCTTCTAACTATGGCTACACCTTC.

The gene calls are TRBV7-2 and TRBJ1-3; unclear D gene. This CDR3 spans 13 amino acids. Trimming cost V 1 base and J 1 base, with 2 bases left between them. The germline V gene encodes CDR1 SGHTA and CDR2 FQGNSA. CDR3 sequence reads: CASSLESGNTIYF. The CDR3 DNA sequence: TGTGCCAGCAGCTTAGAGTCTGGAAACACCATATATTTT.

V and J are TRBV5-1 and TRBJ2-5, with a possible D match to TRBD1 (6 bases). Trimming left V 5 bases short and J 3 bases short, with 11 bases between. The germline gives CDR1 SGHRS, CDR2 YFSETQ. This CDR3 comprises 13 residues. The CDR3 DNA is TGCGCCAGCAGGCCGGACAGTAAAGAGACCCAGTACTTC. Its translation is CASRPDSKETQYF.

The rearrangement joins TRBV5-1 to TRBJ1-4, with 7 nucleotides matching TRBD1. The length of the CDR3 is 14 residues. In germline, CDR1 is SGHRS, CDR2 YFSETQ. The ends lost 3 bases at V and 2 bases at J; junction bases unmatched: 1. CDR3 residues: CASSWTGTNEKLFF. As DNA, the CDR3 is TGCGCCAGCAGCTGGACAGGCACTAATGAAAAACTGTTTTTT. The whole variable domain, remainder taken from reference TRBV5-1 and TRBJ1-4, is KAGVTQTPRYLIKTRGQQVTLSCSPISGHRSVSWYQQTPGQGLQFLFEYFSETQRNKGNFPGRFSGRQFSNSRSEMNVSTLELGDSALYLCASSWTGTNEKLFFGSGTQLSVL.